Sequencing of this T cell receptor (beta chain) was carried out in a study of T cell changes during pregnancy in multiple sclerosis. This clone came up a few times. Clones were sequenced by immunoSEQ multiplex PCR, and TCRdb holds only the in-frame ones, with some missing. The sample has 25,000 to 35,000 clones, more than 90% seen once. The material was CD4+ T cells from peripheral blood mononuclear cells, obtained in the second trimester of pregnancy. This TCR came from a female donor in good health, enrolled as a control in a pregnancy study.

CDR3 amino acids: CASSAKTPQEEQFF. The CDR3 bases are TGTGCCAGCAGTGCAAAAACGCCCCAAGAGGAGCAGTTCTTC. The chain links TRBV25-1 to TRBJ2-1; D gene ambiguous. CDR3 length: 14 residues. Trimming took off 4 bases at V and 10 bases at J, with 17 bases between the two ends. From germline, CDR1 is MGHDK and CDR2 SYGVNS.